This TCR beta chain derives from a study of Graves' ophthalmopathy and Graves' hyperthyroidism. There are 14 residues in the CDR3. Trimming removed 7 bases from V and 6 bases from J; junction bases left unmatched: 7. Germline CDR1 DFQATT, CDR2 SNEGSKA (reference sequence). The sequenced template was RNA, covering the TCR beta CDR3 region. Second-round multiplex PCR followed a first-round RT-PCR using HTBI primers. TCRdb reprocessed the multiplex PCR reads with MiXCR, giving one entry per CDR3 protein. The sample lists about 1.1 million distinct CDR3 sequences; 35% to 40% were seen once. The sequenced sample consisted of peripheral blood or thyroid tissue (not recorded which). The chain employs TRBV20-1 and TRBJ1-6; 9 bases align to TRBD1. The receptor comes from an adult man with Graves' hyperthyroidism. CDR3 bases: TGCAGTGGCCCGCGGGACAGGGTTAATTCACCCCTCCACTTT. It specifies CSGPRDRVNSPLHF.